The T cell receptor (beta chain) under discussion was sequenced for a study of OX40 agonist ivuxolimab in advanced cancers. Study-level information: In three patients, partial responses were observed, one with hepatocellular carcinoma and two with cutaneous melanoma.

Study-wide findings and caveats: Dose levels from 0.1 to 3.0 mg/kg saw CD4+ and CD8+ blood T cells expand clonally by week 6. Researchers report that CD8+ T cells had, on average, more expanded clones than CD4+. The expanded peripheral T cells' antigen specificity was not determined.

About this clone: Its antigen is currently unknown.

Assay: immunoSEQ multiplex PCR; the TCRdb copy retains only in-frame clones and omits some. The sample holds more than 65,000 clones; around 85% are singletons and the top ten take 5% to 6.5%. This CDR3 is 15 amino acids long. The germline CDR1 and CDR2 sequences are SNHLY and FYNNEI. Losses at the gene ends were 6 bases for V and 3 bases for J; bases not matched to a gene: 3. The receptor was isolated from an adult with an advanced solid tumor such as melanoma, head and neck, liver or kidney cancer. Sequenced here: CD4+ or CD8+ T cells sorted from blood, sampled in a trial of the OX40 agonist ivuxolimab. The chain combines TRBV2 with TRBJ2-2; 11 nucleotides agree with TRBD1. CDR3 in DNA: TGTGCCAGCAGGGGGACAGGGGGTCACACCGGGGAGCTGTTTTTT. Translated, it gives CASRGTGGHTGELFF.